This T cell receptor beta chain was observed in a study of T cell responses to AZD1222 COVID-19 vaccine. The CDR3 sequence is 13 residues long. Trimming stripped 8 bases from V and 8 bases from J, with 15 bases between. Germline CDR1 and CDR2: LNHDA and SQIVND (reference sequence). The data were produced by immunoSEQ multiplex PCR, yet TCRdb's version contains in-frame clones alone and is incomplete. The profile covers about 97,000 clones, with about 88% appearing a single time and 2.5% to 3% taken by the ten largest. This rearrangement joins TRBV19 to TRBJ2-2; tentatively, D is TRBD1 (5 bases). The sequence was obtained from an adult in good health. This specimen consisted of peripheral blood, obtained on day 0 of AZD1222 vaccination. CDR3 sequence reads: CASHKGVSGELFF. CDR3 DNA: TGTGCCAGTCATAAAGGGGTCTCTGGGGAGCTGTTTTTT.